The present T cell receptor beta chain was sequenced within a study of blood T cell repertoires in COVID-19 (dated by TCRdb to between 2020 and 2021). Broadly, across the study: Collaborator samples came from the United States, Italy and Spain and covered acute and convalescent phases of COVID-19. The prospective study material was composed of cDNA or gDNA derived from T cells, B-cell-depleted T cells, or PBMCs. Subjects who had been exposed to COVID-19, were actively infected with it, or had recovered from it provided the deeply sampled blood TCRbeta repertoires that made up the dataset. The repertoires were released in a freely available public database meant as a resource for research on the immune response to SARS-CoV-2. Samples were obtained from the ongoing ImmuneRACE study (first 160 participants) and from about 1,300 subjects provided by 6 global collaborators. The sample metadata nearly always contained a de-identified subject ID, COVID-19 status, age in years and sex. HLA class I and class II types, where available, came from metadata supplied by the sample provider rather than from assay-based typing. Overall study outcomes, separate from this receptor: The quantity of clinical and demographic metadata differed by source and by participant and was supplied without curation.

The immunoSEQ Assay, a bias-controlled multiplex PCR, was used to amplify TCRbeta CDR3 regions from genomic DNA. Turning to the authors' computational methods: Nucleated cell counts per sample were estimated from amplification of reference gene primers within the assay. To quantify the absolute abundance of each unique TCRbeta CDR3 rearrangement, sequence reads were collapsed and filtered. For each sample, productive Simpson clonality was calculated by taking the square root of Simpson's diversity index across productive rearrangements. Held by TCRdb, this immuneACCESS table contains in-frame sequences only and omits some clones. Under half of the omission traces to an unresolved V gene where checked; the cause of the rest is unknown. D and trimming come from the DNA, and the V and J calls and clone size come from that table. The sample yields about 220,000 clones; around 81% were counted once. The biggest ten clones account for roughly 12% of the sample.

The CDR1 and CDR2 encoded by the germline V gene are SGHDN and FVKESK. V loses 4 bases at its end and J loses 2 bases; junction bases beyond the gene matches: 1. The CDR3 spans 15 residues, from the cysteine through the phenylalanine. Only the CDR3 portion is preserved as DNA: 45 bases, with reading frame beginning at the first base. This clone was counted at least ten times. Its binding antigen is unknown. Within one base of it there is no much larger clone, and no base qualities were kept. The collaborating institutions used their own protocols to collect whole blood in K2EDTA tubes. Collaborator samples were shipped for TCRbeta analysis as frozen whole blood, isolated PBMCs, or DNA extracted from either sample type.

The clonotype comes from a human donor in a cohort sampled during active COVID-19. Sample: peripheral blood. The sequence joins TRBV14 to TRBJ2-3, with 12 bases aligning to TRBD2. The CDR3 in this case is CASSPSGRATDTQYF. Here is the DNA: TGTGCCAGCAGCCCTAGCGGGAGGGCCACAGATACGCAGTATTTT.